The source of this TCR beta chain is a study of blood T cell repertoires in COVID-19 (dated by TCRdb to 2020 to 2021). With respect to the entire study: Samples covering the acute and convalescent phases of COVID-19 were provided by collaborators in the United States, Italy and Spain. The material from the prospective study consisted of cDNA or gDNA derived from T cells, B-cell-depleted T cells, or PBMCs. Subjects who had been exposed to COVID-19, were actively infected with it, or had recovered from it provided the deeply sampled blood TCRbeta repertoires that made up the dataset. A freely available public database, intended as a resource for researchers studying the immune response to SARS-CoV-2, is where the repertoires were released. The samples were drawn from two sources: the first 160 participants of the ongoing ImmuneRACE study, and 950 to 1,500 subjects contributed by 6 global collaborators. A de-identified subject ID, COVID-19 status, age in years and sex were almost always included in the sample metadata. Where available, HLA class I and class II types were obtained from metadata supplied by the sample provider rather than from assay-based typing.

This clone has a single count. The antigen this receptor binds is unknown. Base-call qualities are not available, and no considerably larger clone is one nucleotide away. The immunoSEQ Assay, a bias-controlled multiplex PCR, was used to amplify TCRbeta CDR3 regions from genomic DNA. On the study's bioinformatics: The number of nucleated cells in each sample was estimated from the amplification of reference gene primers within the assay. To quantify the absolute abundance of each unique TCRbeta CDR3 rearrangement, sequence reads were collapsed and filtered. For each sample, productive Simpson clonality was calculated as the square root of Simpson's diversity index across productive rearrangements. The table comes from immuneACCESS by way of TCRdb, which keeps in-frame sequences with V and J called. Part of the clones is missing from these tables; in studies checked, under half for an unresolved V gene and the rest for unknown reasons. V and J calls and clone size follow that table, whereas D and trimming were derived from the DNA. Within this sample are about 33,000 clones, with around 90% of them counted one time only. The top ten hold 20% of the sample.

According to the germline V gene, CDR1 reads KGHSH and CDR2 reads LQKENI. Including cysteine and phenylalanine, the CDR3 has 14 amino acids. Only the CDR3 DNA is retained, 42 bases long and in frame from the first base. V loses 3 bases of germline sequence and J loses 4 bases, and the interval between the two ends is 13 bases. The research as a whole found: How much clinical and demographic metadata was included differed by source and by participant, and the metadata was provided uncurated.

Each collaborating institution followed its own protocols to collect whole blood in K2EDTA tubes. For TCRbeta analysis, collaborators shipped samples as frozen whole blood, isolated PBMCs, or DNA extracted from either of those sample types. Input material: peripheral blood. The clonotype originates from a man aged 55 to 69 with acute or convalescent COVID-19. Recombination linked TRBV18 to TRBJ2-7, with TRBD1 tentatively as D gene (5 bases match). The CDR3 is CASSPLGDKYEQYF. In nucleotide form, the sequence is TGTGCCAGCTCACCCCTAGGGGATAAATACGAGCAGTACTTC.